A selection of T cell receptor beta chains follows, all from one sample in a study of CD8 T cells in ankylosing spondylitis. In TCRdb, the 5' RACE reads were re-called with MiXCR into one record per CDR3 protein. The repertoire holds about 340,000 distinct CDR3 sequences, with approximately 22% as singletons. The sample was blood, either unsorted or a sorted T cell fraction (not recorded which). The receptor source for this set is a male donor with ankylosing spondylitis or in good health (not recorded which). CDR3s include the opening cysteine and the closing phenylalanine or tryptophan. D genes are given only for firm matches. Size tells how often a clone was seen (once, few, many) or the class of an expanded clone, and some rows leave it out.

clone_size: many; v_call: TRBV12-3/TRBV12-4; d_call: -; j_call: TRBJ2-7; cdr3_aa: CASSLVGTREGYEQYF
clone_size: -; v_call: TRBV7-8; d_call: -; j_call: TRBJ2-1; cdr3_aa: CASSLVAGGGETYNEQFF
clone_size: -; v_call: TRBV20-1; d_call: -; j_call: TRBJ2-7; cdr3_aa: CSADGVYMGAYEQYF
clone_size: few; v_call: TRBV6-5; d_call: TRBD1; j_call: TRBJ2-5; cdr3_aa: CASSYSWDRGETQYF
clone_size: few; v_call: TRBV5-6; d_call: -; j_call: TRBJ1-1; cdr3_aa: CASSPQYSLFPEAFF
clone_size: -; v_call: TRBV7-9; d_call: -; j_call: TRBJ2-1; cdr3_aa: CASSLSYSTGWGEQFF
clone_size: few; v_call: TRBV10-3; d_call: -; j_call: TRBJ2-2; cdr3_aa: CAISVGGSNTGELFF
clone_size: -; v_call: TRBV2; d_call: TRBD2; j_call: TRBJ2-1; cdr3_aa: CASSEGAGDHNEQFF
clone_size: few; v_call: TRBV28; d_call: -; j_call: TRBJ1-6; cdr3_aa: CASSTWGGNSPLHF
clone_size: -; v_call: TRBV4-1; d_call: -; j_call: TRBJ2-1; cdr3_aa: CASSQDGGVAYNEQFF